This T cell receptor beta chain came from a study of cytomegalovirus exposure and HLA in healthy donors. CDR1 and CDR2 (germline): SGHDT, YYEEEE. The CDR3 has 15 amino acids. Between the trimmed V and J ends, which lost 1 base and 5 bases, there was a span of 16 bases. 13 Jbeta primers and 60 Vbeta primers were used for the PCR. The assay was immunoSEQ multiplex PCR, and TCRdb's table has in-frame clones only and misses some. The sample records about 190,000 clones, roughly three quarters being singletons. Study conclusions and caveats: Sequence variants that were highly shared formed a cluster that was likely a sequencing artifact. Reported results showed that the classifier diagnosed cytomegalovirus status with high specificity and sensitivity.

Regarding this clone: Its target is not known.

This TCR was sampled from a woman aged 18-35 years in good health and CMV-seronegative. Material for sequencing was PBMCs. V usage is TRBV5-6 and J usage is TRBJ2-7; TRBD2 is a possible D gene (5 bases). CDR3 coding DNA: TGTGCCAGCAGCTTGTTACTAGGTGGGTTCGACGAGCAGTACTTC. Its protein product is CASSLLLGGFDEQYF.